These 4 T cell receptor beta chains came from one sample sequenced in a study of T-cell memory formation after mild COVID-19. TCRdb re-analysed the 5' RACE reads in MiXCR, keeping a single row per CDR3 protein. The sample shows hundreds of thousands of distinct CDR3 sequences, around 25% of them seen only once. Sequencing was performed on PBMCs or a T cell subset sorted from them (not recorded which). These TCRs come from an adult woman who had mild COVID-19 (a few samples of this study predate the infection). Cell type and time point are not known.

This clonotype was counted between two and nine times. CDR3 region: CASSYKVGRQETYEQYF. For the CDR3, the DNA is TGTGCCAGCAGTTACAAGGTGGGGCGCCAAGAGACATACGAGCAGTACTTC. J is TRBJ2-7 and V is TRBV6-2 or TRBV6-3, with D possibly matching TRBD1 (5 bases). The germline V and J ends were trimmed by 2 bases and 4 bases, with 21 bases remaining between them. Germline loops: CDR1 MNHEY, CDR2 SVGEGT. This CDR3 spans 17 amino acids.

The J gene is TRBJ2-3, the V gene TRBV10-3; maybe TRBD2 (6 bases). Trimming took off 5 bases at V and 2 bases at J, with 14 bases between the two ends. Germline V gene data show CDR1 as ENHRY and CDR2 as SYGVKD. There are 15 residues in the CDR3. The CDR3 loop reads CAISLAEHSTDTQYF. The CDR3 coding sequence is TGTGCCATCAGTTTAGCGGAGCACTCCACAGATACGCAGTATTTT.

The chain uses TRBV18 and TRBJ2-3; 8 bases match TRBD2. This CDR3 has 16 amino acids. J lost 5 bases, V lost 3 bases, and 10 bases had no gene match. Germline CDR1 and CDR2: KGHSH and LQKENI. The CDR3 spells CASSPQGAGVGDTQYF. CDR3 DNA: TGTGCCAGCTCACCCCAAGGAGCGGGAGTGGGAGATACGCAGTATTTT.

The chain has TRBV15 and TRBJ1-5, with D unresolved. The CDR3 contains 13 residues. The germline V and J ends were trimmed by 5 bases and 1 base, with 6 bases remaining between them. Germline V gene sequence: CDR1 LNHNV, CDR2 YYDKDF (reference sequence). The DNA of the CDR3 is TGTGCCACCAGCGGTCAGAGCAATCAGCCCCAGCATTTT. Protein: CATSGQSNQPQHF.